This TCR beta chain was recovered during a study of blood T cell repertoires in COVID-19. In the study overall: Researchers got acute and convalescent COVID-19 samples from the United States, Italy and Spain. The cDNA or gDNA used as material had been derived from T cells, B-cell-depleted T cells, or PBMCs.

Authors' processing steps: Amplifying reference gene primers gave estimates of nucleated cell counts. Assay used: immunoSEQ multiplex PCR; TCRdb lists only in-frame clones, some missing. D and trimming were read from the DNA, whereas the V and J calls and clone size are those reported in that table. The repertoire holds hundreds of thousands of clones, with about 86% as singletons. CDR3 length: 16 amino acids. CDR1 and CDR2 (germline): GTSNPN, SVGIG (reference sequence). Trimming left V 0 bases short and J 0 bases short, with 11 bases between. The clonotype originates from a man aged 60 to 75 who had recovered from COVID-19. Sequencing input: peripheral blood. The chain employs TRBV30 and TRBJ2-2, with D perhaps matching TRBD2 (5 bases). The CDR3 DNA reads TGTGCCTGGAGTGTCCCGCGGGTCACGAACACCGGGGAGCTGTTTTTT. Translating it yields CAWSVPRVTNTGELFF.